This record covers a single TCR beta chain. What it binds is unknown. Only in-frame clones appear in the TCRdb table, and some are missing; sequencing was by immunoSEQ multiplex PCR. The table records about 120,000 clones, 88% of them present only once. The sample is drawn from a study of T cell responses to AZD1222 COVID-19 vaccine. Study conclusions and caveats: The reported proportion of spike-specific TCRs targeting unmutated variant regions was nearly half. Donors were mostly white British, more females; clonal diversity possibly underestimated. The study sampled repertoires only after the peak T cell response. There were vaccine-associated CD4 TCRs across spike, dominant at 160-218 and 743-854.

The CDR3 runs to 13 residues. Germline lookup yields CDR1 MDHEN and CDR2 SYDVKM. V shed 6 bases and J shed 10 bases, with 13 bases lying between them. The sample in question was peripheral blood, obtained on day 0 of AZD1222 vaccination. The TCR sequence derives from an adult in good health. The chain has TRBV28 and TRBJ1-6, with D perhaps TRBD1 (5 bases). The CDR3 nucleotides read TGTGCCAGCAGGCAGGGAAACTGGTCACCCCTCCACTTT. This codes for CASRQGNWSPLHF. Looking up the rest from reference TRBV28 and TRBJ1-6 gives the full variable domain: DVKVTQSSRYLVKRTGEKVFLECVQDMDHENMFWYRQDPGLGLRLIYFSYDVKMKEKGDIPEGYSVSREKKERFSLILESASTNQTSMYLCASRQGNWSPLHFGNGTRLTVT.